This T cell receptor beta chain is from a study of blood T cell repertoires in COVID-19. About the research overall: From the United States, Italy and Spain came samples of acute and convalescent COVID-19. PBMCs, B-cell-depleted T cells, or T cells provided the cDNA or gDNA that made up the material.

This clone was observed a handful of times. Per the authors' pipeline: From reference gene primer amplification, estimates of nucleated cell counts were derived. Sequencing was performed with immunoSEQ multiplex PCR; in TCRdb, only in-frame clones are kept and a portion is missing. V and J calls and clone size come straight from that table; D and trimming were deduced from the DNA. The sample contains 55,000 to 80,000 clones, roughly 74% of which appear only once. CDR1 is SNHLY, CDR2 FYNNEI, per germline. V dropped 6 bases and J dropped 8; count of bases not matched to a gene: 9. This CDR3 has 15 residues.

The J gene is TRBJ1-4, the V gene TRBV2; TRBD1 agrees at 10 bases. The sequenced sample was peripheral blood. The sequence derives from a woman older than 75 with acute or convalescent COVID-19. This CDR3 reads CASRDDRGLWEKLFF. In nucleotides, the CDR3 is TGTGCCAGCAGAGATGACAGGGGGCTTTGGGAAAAACTGTTTTTT. Full variable domain (outside the CDR3, taken from reference TRBV2 and TRBJ1-4): EPEVTQTPSHQVTQMGQEVILRCVPISNHLYFYWYRQILGQKVEFLVSFYNNEISEKSEIFDDQFSVERPDGSNFTLKIRSTKLEDSAMYFCASRDDRGLWEKLFFGSGTQLSVL.